This TCR beta chain was documented in a study of blood T cells in healthy people across ages. It was with a sample-barcoded 5' primer and a J-beta primer mix that a second PCR of about 7 to 12 cycles was run. From the 5' RACE reads, TCRdb called clonotypes with MiXCR, one entry per CDR3 protein. Of approximately 1,000,000 distinct CDR3 sequences listed, around two fifths were seen once; the top ten hold about an eighth. CDR1 is SEHNR, CDR2 FQNEAQ, per germline (reference sequence). CDR3 length: 14 residues. V gave up 5 bases and J gave up 2 bases; unmatched junction bases: 2. This clonotype occurred many times. What it recognizes is unknown. Overall study results and limits: Compared with aged donors, long-lived donors showed fewer expanded clones, suggesting selection. With age, beta diversity per million T cells declined roughly linearly, significantly by about 37.

The TCR comes from a man younger than 35 in good health. The V and J genes are TRBV7-9 and TRBJ2-3; 9 nucleotides match TRBD2. The material sequenced was blood. For the CDR3, the DNA is TGTGCCAGCAGCCGGACTAGCGTCACAGATACGCAGTATTTT. It is translated as CASSRTSVTDTQYF.